This T cell receptor (beta chain) was identified in a study of control samples from healthy donors and cancer patients. Sequencing was performed with immunoSEQ multiplex PCR; in TCRdb, only in-frame clones are kept and a portion is missing. Seen here are around 130,000 clones, 90% observed once, and the top ten hold 2% to 3%. Germline V CDR1 and CDR2: MNHNS, SASEGT. The CDR3 runs 12 residues. The V end lost 3 bases, the J end lost 4 bases, and 6 bases lay between the germline ends. The clonotype comes from a man between 18 and 29 years old in good health. The gene calls are TRBV6-1 and TRBJ1-2; D is ambiguous. The source material was blood. CDR3 bases: TGTGCCAGCAGTGAGGGCCTCTATGGCTACACCTTC. Amino acid sequence: CASSEGLYGYTF.